The clone carrying this TCR beta chain was seen many times. Its antigen is unidentified. 2 million PBMCs stored at -80 C were the source of the unsorted libraries. 5'RACE with 10-nucleotide random UMIs produced the cDNA. A single record per CDR3 protein comes from TCRdb applying MiXCR to the 5' RACE reads. This sample carries tens of thousands of distinct CDR3 sequences, about 5.2% of them seen once, and the ten largest clones take about 5.7%. This sample stems from a study of neurological immune-mediated disorders. General study findings and limits: The study found no CDR3 amino acid sequences shared by expanded clones across subjects, suggesting private repertoires in all groups. Phylogenetically, 18 of 34 multiple sclerosis patients' repertoires fell into one related-CDR3 cluster, a possible signature.

V dropped 7 bases and J dropped 5 bases, with 13 bases sitting between them. Germline V CDR1 and CDR2: ENHRY, SYGVKD. The CDR3 is made up of 13 amino acids. The J gene is TRBJ2-3, the V gene TRBV10-3; D is possibly TRBD2 (5 bases). What was sequenced was PBMCs. The source of this sequence is a human donor with multiple sclerosis. The donor label of this sample is uncertain. The CDR3 DNA reads TGTGCCATCACCCCCGTCGGGGAAGATACGCAGTATTTT. Its translation: CAITPVGEDTQYF.